This T cell receptor (beta chain) was identified in a study of blood T cell repertoires in COVID-19 (dated by TCRdb to the early 2020s). For the wider study: Samples covering the acute and convalescent phases of COVID-19 were provided by collaborators in the United States, Italy and Spain. The repertoires were made available in a free public database intended to serve as a resource for research on the immune response to SARS-CoV-2. Where available, HLA class I and class II types were obtained from metadata supplied by the sample provider rather than from assay-based typing. The prospective study material was composed of cDNA or gDNA derived from T cells, B-cell-depleted T cells, or PBMCs. Nearly every sample came with metadata listing a de-identified subject ID, COVID-19 status, age in years and sex. Samples were obtained from the ongoing ImmuneRACE study (first 160 participants) and from some 1,200 subjects provided by 6 global collaborators. Deeply sampled blood TCRbeta repertoires from subjects exposed to, actively infected with, or recovered from COVID-19 were included in the dataset.

As to this clone: This clone's antigen is unknown. Base qualities are not provided; no much larger clone lies one nucleotide away.

Whole blood was collected in K2EDTA tubes by collaborating institutions according to the institutions' own protocols. For TCRbeta analysis, collaborators shipped samples in one of three forms: frozen whole blood, isolated PBMCs, or DNA extracted from either of those sample types. The study at large found these results: How much clinical and demographic metadata was included differed by source and by participant, and the metadata was provided uncurated.

TCRbeta CDR3 regions were amplified from genomic DNA by means of the immunoSEQ Assay, a bias-controlled multiplex PCR. Concerning the study's data processing: The number of nucleated cells in each sample was estimated by amplification of reference gene primers within the assay. To quantify the absolute abundance of each unique TCRbeta CDR3 rearrangement, sequence reads were collapsed and filtered. For each sample, productive Simpson clonality was calculated as the square root of Simpson's diversity index over productive rearrangements. This immuneACCESS table, as held by TCRdb, lists in-frame sequences with V and J called but not all clones. Of the missing ones, under half trace to an unresolved V gene in checked studies; the others have no known cause. V and J calls and clone size are those listed in that table; D and trimming were worked out from the DNA. This sample lists 84,000 or so clones; around four fifths were detected once. The ten largest clones take up about 18% of the sample.

V was cut back by 6 bases and J by 5 bases, leaving a gap of 10 bases between them. The CDR3 measures 12 amino acids from cysteine to phenylalanine. The entry retains the CDR3 DNA only, 36 bases that are in frame from base 1. In the germline V gene, CDR1 corresponds to SNHLY and CDR2 to FYNNEI. The rearrangement joined TRBV2 to TRBJ2-5; a tentative D match to TRBD1 spans 6 bases. The specimen was peripheral blood. This TCR was sampled from a man older than 75 with active or convalescent COVID-19. The encoded CDR3 is CASSIGQETQYF. The bases are TGTGCCAGCAGCATCGGACAGGAGACCCAGTACTTC.